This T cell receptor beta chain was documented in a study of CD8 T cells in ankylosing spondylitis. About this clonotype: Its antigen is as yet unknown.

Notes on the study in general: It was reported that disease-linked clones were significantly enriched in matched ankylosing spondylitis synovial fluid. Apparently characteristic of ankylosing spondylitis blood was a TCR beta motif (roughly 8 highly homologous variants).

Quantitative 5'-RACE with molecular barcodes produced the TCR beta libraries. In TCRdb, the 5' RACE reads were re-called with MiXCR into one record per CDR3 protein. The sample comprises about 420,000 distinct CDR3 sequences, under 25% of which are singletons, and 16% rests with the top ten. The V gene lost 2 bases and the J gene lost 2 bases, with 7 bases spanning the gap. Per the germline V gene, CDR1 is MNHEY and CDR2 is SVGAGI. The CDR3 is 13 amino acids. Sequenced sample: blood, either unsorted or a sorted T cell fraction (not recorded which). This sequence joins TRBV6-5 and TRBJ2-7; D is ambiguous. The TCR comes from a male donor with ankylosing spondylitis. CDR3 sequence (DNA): TGTGCCAGCAGTTACCATGGTCCCTACGAGCAGTACTTC. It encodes CASSYHGPYEQYF.